The present TCR beta chain was sequenced within a study of long-term antiretroviral therapy in people with HIV. For this clone: Antigen specificity is unknown.

Survey-level immunoSEQ v3.0 assays were run. TCRdb's copy holds only in-frame clones and misses some; the assay was immunoSEQ multiplex PCR. The repertoire includes around 28,000 clones, 85% to 90% of them detected once, and 3.6% sits in the top ten. Per donor, at least one pre-ART and at least two post-ART PBMC samples were obtained. Germline V gene lookup returns CDR1 MDHEN and CDR2 SYDVKM. V shed 5 bases and J shed 6 bases, with 14 bases lying between them. The length of the CDR3 is 14 residues. Study-wide results and limits: Someone took the blood between about 2004 and 2017, maybe while older ART regimens were in use.

The source is a woman aged 18 to 35 with HIV. This chain connects TRBV28 to TRBJ2-4, with D hard to call. Source: unsorted PBMCs, taken 1.8 years after starting antiretroviral therapy. Here the CDR3 reads CASSPPPLGNIQYF. As DNA, the CDR3 is TGTGCCAGCAGTCCCCCGCCTCTTGGAAACATTCAGTACTTC.